The present entry profiles one TCR beta chain with its context. The data derive from a study of cytomegalovirus exposure and HLA in healthy donors. PCR was performed using 60 Vbeta and 13 Jbeta primers. Generated by immunoSEQ multiplex PCR, the TCRdb table keeps only in-frame clones and is missing some. The sample records 200,000 or so clones, roughly 80% being singletons. This TCR came from a man over 45 in good health and CMV-seronegative. Sequencing was performed on PBMCs.

The CDR3 region has the DNA TGTGCCAGTAGTATGCGGAGTAAGTTTCAGCCCCAGCATTTT. Translated, it gives CASSMRSKFQPQHF. This sequence joins TRBV19 and TRBJ1-5; D gene ambiguous. Germline loops: CDR1 LNHDA, CDR2 SQIVND (reference sequence). Trimming shortened V by 3 bases and J by 6 bases, and 12 bases separated the two germline ends. The CDR3 is 14 residues long.